The clone carrying this TCR beta chain came up a few times. The data are from a study of blood T cell repertoires in COVID-19. Whole-study context: Both acute and convalescent COVID-19 samples were obtained from the United States, Italy and Spain. T cells, B-cell-depleted T cells, or PBMCs provided the cDNA or gDNA that served as material.

CDR3 length: 14 amino acids. Trimming took 4 bases from V and 6 from J, leaving 12 bases between them. CDR1 and CDR2 (germline): MNHEY, SVGAGI. Original handling: Amplified reference gene primers provided the basis for estimating nucleated cell counts. Here immunoSEQ multiplex PCR was the method, and the copy in TCRdb shows in-frame clones only, minus some. From that table come the V and J calls and clone size; the DNA was used to work out D and trimming. Of approximately 100,000 clones detected, about 85% appear once; the ten largest clones hold under 4%. The sequenced sample consisted of peripheral blood. The J gene is TRBJ2-2, the V gene TRBV6-5; a possible D gene is TRBD1 (5 bases). The source is a man aged 50 to 60 in a cohort sampled during active COVID-19. In DNA form, the CDR3 reads TGTGCCAGCAGTTCTAGGGTAGGGGCCGGGGAGCTGTTTTTT. Protein product: CASSSRVGAGELFF.